The rows below give T cell receptor beta chains drawn from one sample of a study of shared clonotypes between healthy human individuals. Only in-frame clones appear in the TCRdb table, and some are missing; sequencing was by immunoSEQ multiplex PCR. The data show 400,000 to 600,000 clones, roughly 95% seen once. Sequencing was performed on naive CD4+ T cells sorted from blood. The source is a woman aged 25 to 39 in good health. Each CDR3 is given without its conserved first and last residue. D genes are given only for firm matches.

d_gene	j_gene	v_gene	CDR3aa
-	TRBJ2-7	TRBV2	ASSEASIYEQY
TRBD2	TRBJ2-3	TRBV5-1	ASTMTSGATDTQY
TRBD1	TRBJ2-6	TRBV10-3	AMRDRGSGANVLT
TRBD1	TRBJ2-1	TRBV29-1	SVVGTGRLRSSYNEQF
TRBD2	TRBJ2-7	TRBV18	ASSQYVGGDYEQY
TRBD1	TRBJ1-5	TRBV6-1	ASSEWTGINQPQH
TRBD1	TRBJ2-7	TRBV25-1	ASRDRGSYEQY
TRBD1	TRBJ2-7	TRBV11-2	ASSLAPRDSRSYEQY
-	TRBJ2-3	TRBV5-1	ASSLESGVSDTQY
-	TRBJ2-4	TRBV28	ASTKERLAKNIQY
TRBD1	TRBJ2-7	TRBV4-3	ASSQAPGQGSYEQY
-	TRBJ2-1	TRBV5-1	ASRRRDNEQF
-	TRBJ1-1	TRBV5-1	ASSVQVGSTEAF
-	TRBJ2-5	TRBV5-1	ASSFYARRETQY
-	TRBJ2-1	TRBV28	ASSGFGPPLYNEQF
-	TRBJ1-1	TRBV28	ASKWDKGGGTEAF
-	TRBJ2-1	TRBV5-1	ASSLSLVGNVEQF
TRBD2	TRBJ2-5	TRBV5-1	ASSAGVRETQY
-	TRBJ2-6	TRBV2	ASSEGGAGANVLT
-	TRBJ1-3	TRBV10-2	ASSESWSAIA
TRBD1	TRBJ1-2	TRBV28	ASSLGQYGYT
TRBD1	TRBJ1-4	TRBV28	ASTRMIGDRGSEKLF
TRBD1	TRBJ2-7	TRBV5-1	ASSRTGTGGRFEQY
-	TRBJ2-7	TRBV6-5	ASSYSASGYYEQY
TRBD1	TRBJ2-1	TRBV5-1	ASSLRDRGSGGRNFSGNEQF
-	TRBJ1-3	TRBV30	AWTWKPRSGNTIY
TRBD1	TRBJ1-1	TRBV19	ASRKSGGLNTEAF
TRBD2	TRBJ2-5	TRBV29-1	SVGLRLAGETQY
-	TRBJ2-7	TRBV9	ASSPTGVTYEQY
TRBD1	TRBJ2-7	TRBV11-2	ASSLGGTGGSYEQY
-	TRBJ1-5	TRBV6-5	ASSYYLGDNQPQH
-	TRBJ2-5	TRBV29-1	SVTEGLQETQY
-	TRBJ1-1	TRBV30	AWQEPYGEAF
TRBD1	TRBJ2-7	TRBV28	ASRSPGQGSYEQY
TRBD2	TRBJ2-1	TRBV6-6	ASSYQGTSGSNEQF
TRBD2	TRBJ2-7	TRBV6-1	ASSGTSGGPRQY
-	TRBJ2-1	TRBV7-6	ASSSTGHSSYNEQF
TRBD2	TRBJ2-2	TRBV7-9	ASFRLAGHGELF
TRBD2	TRBJ2-7	TRBV19	ATRRSSGSYEQY
-	TRBJ1-5	TRBV7-9	ASSSLGGANQPQH
TRBD1	TRBJ1-5	TRBV19	ASSIAPRDSGNQPQH
TRBD1	TRBJ1-4	TRBV28	ASRQGGAATNEKLF
-	TRBJ2-3	TRBV28	ASVSGADTQY
-	TRBJ1-2	TRBV28	ASDPEDRNYGYT
-	TRBJ2-3	TRBV7-9	ASSLADGAGTDTQY
-	TRBJ1-2	TRBV6-5	ASSADRINYGYT
-	TRBJ1-4	TRBV2	ASSPDIGGSNEKLF
-	TRBJ1-2	TRBV7-2	ASSLPTGQAKAFYGYT